This note documents a single T cell receptor beta chain sequence. Its antigen is still unknown. One end of the junction is discordant with germline, which a read error may explain. The immunoSEQ Assay, a bias-controlled multiplex PCR, was used to amplify TCRbeta CDR3 regions from genomic DNA. The authors' analysis ran thus. Within the assay, amplification of reference gene primers was used to estimate how many nucleated cells each sample contained. Sequence reads were collapsed and filtered to measure the absolute abundance of every unique TCRbeta CDR3 rearrangement. For each sample, productive Simpson clonality was calculated by taking the square root of Simpson's diversity index across productive rearrangements. The table comes from immuneACCESS by way of TCRdb, which keeps in-frame sequences with V and J called. Part of the clones is missing from these tables; in studies checked, under half for an unresolved V gene and the rest for unknown reasons. That table is the source of V, J and clone size, and D and trimming were worked out from the DNA. In this sample the table shows hundreds of thousands of clones, 85% of which occur a single time. The top ten clonotypes cover approximately 8.2% of the sample.

These data originate in a study of blood T cell repertoires in COVID-19 (dated by TCRdb to 2019 to 2021). Regarding the complete study: Samples from collaborators originated in the United States, Italy and Spain and spanned both the acute and convalescent phases of COVID-19. The samples were drawn from two sources: the first 160 participants of the ongoing ImmuneRACE study, and 1,000 to 1,500 subjects contributed by 6 global collaborators. Where available, HLA class I and class II types were obtained from metadata supplied by the sample provider rather than from assay-based typing. Deeply sampled blood TCRbeta repertoires from subjects exposed to, actively infected with, or recovered from COVID-19 were included in the dataset. The sample metadata nearly always contained a de-identified subject ID, COVID-19 status, age in years and sex. A freely available public database, intended as a resource for researchers studying the immune response to SARS-CoV-2, is where the repertoires were released. The material from the prospective study consisted of cDNA or gDNA derived from T cells, B-cell-depleted T cells, or PBMCs.

Results and caveats for the whole study, not just this receptor: The amount of clinical and demographic metadata varied by source and participant and was provided uncurated.

Its CDR3 holds 15 amino acids, cysteine through phenylalanine. Of all the DNA, just the CDR3 is kept, 45 bases in frame from base 1. Looking up the germline V gene (reference sequence) yields CDR1 GTSNPN and CDR2 SVGIG. Participants in the prospective study were enrolled through a virtual design, were aged roughly 18 to 100 years, and lived in about 25 United States geographic areas. To assign participants to cohorts, the prospective study relied on clinical history that participants themselves reported in a screening survey and a study questionnaire. In the prospective study, mobile phlebotomists collected whole blood, serum and a nasopharyngeal or oropharyngeal swab from each participant. Participants in the prospective study had the option to provide additional blood draws and questionnaires over an approximately two-month period. Blood samples from the prospective study were shipped frozen or at room temperature prior to DNA extraction.

The sequencing input was PBMCs or T cells enriched from blood (not recorded which). This TCR derives from a woman aged 45-59 years with acute COVID-19. The chain couples TRBV30 to TRBJ1-5, and TRBD1 aligns with 8 junction nucleotides. The CDR3 sequence is CAWSPRGQGDQPQHF. The sequence in DNA is TGTGCTTGGAGCCCCAGAGGACAGGGTGATCAGCCCCAGCATTTT.